This T cell receptor (beta chain) was retrieved from a study of human T cells and chemical hapten exposure (dated by TCRdb to the early 2020s). Describing the broader study: For sensitization, 2% DPC in acetone was applied to a 2 cm by 2 cm area of upper inner arm skin. Patients additionally received weekly therapeutic DPC doses to the scalp throughout the roughly 25-week study period. Patch testing was performed on the upper back with Finn chambers containing 0.01% DPC, and the patch tests were scored after 6 days according to International Contact Dermatitis Research Group standards. The mostly female patient cohort included alopecia areata with under or over 50% scalp involvement, alopecia totalis and alopecia universalis. The libraries were sequenced as a pool, and the TCR yield per sample differed mostly because of small variations in library volumes within the pool. In alopecia patients, the study followed how the peripheral blood TCR repertoire changed in vivo over primary and secondary sensitization to diphenylcyclopropenone (DPC), a hapten. Blood was sampled from patients pre-sensitization (week 0) and at 2, 6 and about 24 weeks after DPC sensitization. About 27 alopecia patients gave blood for TCR sequencing at one to four time points (pre-sensitization, 2, 6 and 24 weeks).

The paper as a whole reports these results and caveats: Alopecia, a presumed autoimmune disease, was present in all patients, so the immune response of the patients might differ from that of healthy individuals. Expanded TCRs formed significantly more large CDR3 similarity clusters than pre-sensitization or healthy control sets, consistent with antigen-driven responses. The number of PT1 expanded TCRs positively correlated with patch test score, significant at thresholds 8, 16 and 32 but not 4. No change with DPC sensitization was found in the number of TCRs above 1 in 1000 frequency, and no evidence of global repertoire structure alterations was found. Repeated subsampling changed both the strength of the expansion versus patch-test correlation and the threshold at which the correlation became significant.

Preparation of the library involved RACE. Sequencing used a NextSeq 500. Library preparation attached unique molecular identifiers to individual cDNA molecules for quantitative, reproducible TCR counting. From each blood RNA sample, both TCR alpha and TCR beta chains were sequenced. In the authors' own workflow: The median number of TCRs per sample was approximately 96,000, ranging from 23,224 to 690,600. V, J and CDR3 annotation of the TCR reads was performed with the Decombinator software suite. Every sample was subsampled to the same number of TCRs (28,000) for the PS versus PT1 abundance plots. TCRs were defined as expanded if absent before sensitization and observed at least eight times at the 2-week time point. Through fastp at Q25 and MiXCR, TCRdb rebuilt clones from the public reads, retaining in-frame beta chains. Rows with a matching CDR3 protein are joined into one entry that keeps the most common DNA and genes. These V and J calls rely on TCRdb rather than the paper's analysis. The sample table lists around 300,000 distinct CDR3 sequences, about 5.4% of them with a count of one. The ten biggest clones cover roughly 8.2% of the sample.

The time point label of this sample denotes: pre-sensitization, week 0. The treatment or condition label on this specimen signifies: therapeutic diphenylcyclopropenone sensitization with weekly scalp DPC. Blood at each patch-test visit was drawn before the patch test was applied. To be eligible, patients had to be aged 18 to 70, diagnosed with alopecia and judged suitable for DPC therapy, while pregnant patients were excluded. Total RNA was isolated from unfractionated whole blood collected in Tempus Blood RNA tubes. The CDR3 numbers 12 residues from cysteine through phenylalanine. The entry retains the CDR3 DNA only, 36 bases that are in frame from base 1. Based on the germline V gene, the CDR1 and CDR2 sequences are SGHAT and FQNNGV. V is shortened by 0 bases, J by 14 bases, and the region joining them spans 11 bases. This clonotype was counted a few times. Its antigen remains undetermined. Per-base quality was not reported, and no clone a single base away is much larger than it.

The clonotype was recovered from a woman between 18 and 29 years old with alopecia areata. Some clones in this sample may be carry-over from other donors' samples. This chain is built from TRBV11-2 and TRBJ2-4, with the D gene too uncertain to name. Sequencing used whole blood, obtained in connection with sensitization to the hapten diphenylcyclopropenone (DPC). Here the CDR3 is given as CASSLDRIDKYF. The nucleotides are TGTGCCAGCAGCTTAGACCGGATAGACAAGTACTTC.